This T cell receptor (beta chain) was documented in a study of identical twins. Notes on the study in general: Out-of-frame alpha sequences common to twins were enriched for low generation probability.

Trimming took 6 bases from V and 3 from J, leaving 12 bases between them. The CDR3 consists of 14 residues. In its sample, this clonotype was seen a few times. Its specificity is not known. TCRdb itself ran the 5' RACE reads through MiXCR, one entry per CDR3 protein. There are 690,000 or so distinct CDR3 sequences in the sample; roughly 6.2% occur only once, and roughly 1.8% lies in the top ten. The sequencing sample was made of naive T cells sorted from blood. The sequence derives from a man between 18 and 35 years old in good health. The V and J genes are TRBV12-3 or TRBV12-4 and TRBJ1-5; no reliable D call. In nucleotides, the CDR3 is TGTGCCAGCAGGATCTCCAGACTCAATCAGCCCCAGCATTTT. This sequence encodes CASRISRLNQPQHF.